This T cell receptor beta chain derives from a study of CD8 T cells in ankylosing spondylitis. For TCR beta, libraries came from quantitative 5'-RACE with molecular barcodes. MiXCR, applied by TCRdb to the 5' RACE reads, yields one record per CDR3 protein. Here the sample spans some 37,000 distinct CDR3 sequences, roughly 13% being singletons. Overall study findings and caveats: Among TCR beta sequences, a motif of fewer than 10 highly homologous variants appeared characteristic of ankylosing spondylitis blood. Disease-linked clones, CD8+, were relatively rare in peripheral blood.

About this clonotype itself: As yet, its antigen is unknown.

The CDR3 totals 14 residues. The germline CDR1 and CDR2 sequences are SGHDN and FVKESK. V was shortened by 1 base and J by 8 bases, with 14 bases between the two germline ends. Input material: synovial fluid, either unsorted or a sorted T cell fraction (not recorded which). The TCR originated in a male donor with ankylosing spondylitis. The gene calls are TRBV14 and TRBJ1-2, with TRBD1 as a possible D gene (5 bases). DNA for the CDR3: TGTGCCAGCAGCCAAGTGCAAGGGGTCGAGGGCTACACCTTC. Translating it yields CASSQVQGVEGYTF.